A selection of T cell receptor beta chains follows, all from one sample in a study of T cell repertoires in cytomegalovirus infection. TCRdb fed the reads into MiXCR, producing one record per CDR3 protein. The sample lists approximately 350,000 distinct CDR3 sequences, nearly 35% occurring once. Their antigen targets remain unknown. This material consisted of cultured PBMCs, taken from culture after CMV antigen stimulation. The receptors here all came from a human donor in good health (CMV status not recorded). Some clones in this sample may be carry-over from other donors' samples. CDR3s include the opening cysteine and the closing phenylalanine or tryptophan. Fields, in order: J gene, D gene, V gene, clone size, CDR3 protein, CDR3 DNA. A D gene is named only where the DNA matches it firmly. Expanded clones are given a class, and other clones once, few, many or no size at all.

J gene: TRBJ1-1
D gene: NA
V gene: TRBV4-1
clone size: NA
CDR3 protein: CASSPEGEGGTEAFF
CDR3 DNA: TGCGCCAGCAGCCCCGAGGGGGAAGGGGGCACTGAAGCTTTCTTT

J gene: TRBJ2-5
D gene: TRBD2
V gene: TRBV7-2
clone size: few
CDR3 protein: CASSLRTSGKETQYF
CDR3 DNA: TGTGCCAGCAGCTTGAGGACTAGCGGGAAGGAGACCCAGTACTTC

J gene: TRBJ2-5
D gene: TRBD2
V gene: TRBV29-1
clone size: NA
CDR3 protein: CSGSGTSGFQETQYF
CDR3 DNA: TGCAGCGGATCCGGGACTAGCGGATTCCAAGAGACCCAGTACTTC

J gene: TRBJ1-1
D gene: NA
V gene: TRBV7-2
clone size: many
CDR3 protein: CASSLASGLNTEAFF
CDR3 DNA: TGTGCCAGCAGCTTAGCCTCGGGACTGAACACTGAAGCTTTCTTT

J gene: TRBJ1-5
D gene: NA
V gene: TRBV7-2
clone size: many
CDR3 protein: CASSSGLSNQPQHF
CDR3 DNA: TGTGCCAGCAGCTCCGGCCTCAGCAATCAGCCCCAGCATTTT

J gene: TRBJ1-5
D gene: NA
V gene: TRBV6-8
clone size: NA
CDR3 protein: CASSYSQRNQPQHF
CDR3 DNA: TGTGCCAGCAGTTACTCCCAAAGGAATCAGCCCCAGCATTTT

J gene: TRBJ1-5
D gene: NA
V gene: TRBV2
clone size: NA
CDR3 protein: CASTSRGNQPQHF
CDR3 DNA: TGTGCCAGCACCAGCAGGGGCAATCAGCCCCAGCATTTT

J gene: TRBJ2-3
D gene: NA
V gene: TRBV6-5
clone size: NA
CDR3 protein: CASSAGTPGDTQYF
CDR3 DNA: TGTGCCAGCAGTGCCGGGACACCGGGGGATACGCAGTATTTT

J gene: TRBJ1-1
D gene: TRBD1
V gene: TRBV14
clone size: NA
CDR3 protein: CASSQDLGTGNTEAFF
CDR3 DNA: TGTGCCAGCAGCCAAGACCTCGGGACAGGGAACACTGAAGCTTTCTTT

J gene: TRBJ2-1
D gene: TRBD2
V gene: TRBV6-2/TRBV6-3
clone size: NA
CDR3 protein: CASSYGKTSGGNEQFF
CDR3 DNA: TGTGCCAGCAGTTACGGCAAGACTAGCGGGGGCAATGAGCAGTTCTTC

J gene: TRBJ1-5
D gene: NA
V gene: TRBV7-2
clone size: few
CDR3 protein: CASSPGGHSNQPQHF
CDR3 DNA: TGTGCCAGCAGCCCGGGTGGGCACAGCAATCAGCCCCAGCATTTT

J gene: TRBJ1-3
D gene: NA
V gene: TRBV20-1
clone size: NA
CDR3 protein: CSARDRSGRSGNTIYF
CDR3 DNA: TGCAGTGCTAGAGATCGGAGCGGACGCTCTGGAAACACCATATATTTT

J gene: TRBJ1-2
D gene: TRBD1
V gene: TRBV28
clone size: NA
CDR3 protein: CASSPVTGGFYGYTF
CDR3 DNA: TGTGCCAGCAGTCCTGTGACAGGGGGTTTTTATGGCTACACCTTC

J gene: TRBJ1-2
D gene: NA
V gene: TRBV6-1
clone size: NA
CDR3 protein: CASSAGVGYGYTF
CDR3 DNA: TGTGCCAGCAGTGCGGGAGTGGGCTATGGCTACACCTTC

J gene: TRBJ2-2
D gene: TRBD2
V gene: TRBV7-2
clone size: many
CDR3 protein: CASSATWTGLAVGGTGELFF
CDR3 DNA: TGTGCCAGCAGCGCTACCTGGACAGGACTAGCGGTCGGAGGGACCGGGGAGCTGTTTTTT

J gene: TRBJ2-2
D gene: TRBD2
V gene: TRBV6-5
clone size: NA
CDR3 protein: CASSYSGLTNTGELFF
CDR3 DNA: TGTGCCAGCAGTTACTCGGGACTAACGAACACCGGGGAGCTGTTTTTT

J gene: TRBJ1-5
D gene: NA
V gene: TRBV7-2
clone size: few
CDR3 protein: CASSLAGSEWSNQPQHF
CDR3 DNA: TGTGCCAGCAGCTTAGCCGGGTCGGAGTGGAGCAATCAGCCCCAGCATTTT

J gene: TRBJ1-5
D gene: NA
V gene: TRBV2
clone size: few
CDR3 protein: CASSERDGVYSNQPQHF
CDR3 DNA: TGTGCCAGCAGTGAAAGGGACGGAGTATATAGCAATCAGCCCCAGCATTTT

J gene: TRBJ2-3
D gene: NA
V gene: TRBV7-2
clone size: NA
CDR3 protein: CASSLSSGPTDTQYF
CDR3 DNA: TGTGCCAGCAGCTTATCGAGCGGCCCAACAGATACGCAGTATTTT

J gene: TRBJ2-1
D gene: NA
V gene: TRBV7-9
clone size: few
CDR3 protein: CASSLTGLSYNEQFF
CDR3 DNA: TGTGCCAGCAGCTTAACGGGACTCTCCTACAATGAGCAGTTCTTC

J gene: TRBJ1-2
D gene: TRBD1
V gene: TRBV6-5
clone size: many
CDR3 protein: CASSYDRAYGYTF
CDR3 DNA: TGTGCCAGCAGTTACGACAGGGCGTATGGCTACACCTTC

J gene: TRBJ2-1
D gene: NA
V gene: TRBV28
clone size: few
CDR3 protein: CASTGAPSYNEQFF
CDR3 DNA: TGTGCCAGCACTGGGGCGCCCTCCTACAATGAGCAGTTCTTC

J gene: TRBJ2-2
D gene: TRBD2
V gene: TRBV7-6
clone size: NA
CDR3 protein: CASSLSAGVRTGELFF
CDR3 DNA: TGTGCCAGCAGCTTATCAGCGGGAGTGAGAACCGGGGAGCTGTTTTTT

J gene: TRBJ1-3
D gene: NA
V gene: TRBV28
clone size: few
CDR3 protein: CASSLSEAAGNTIYF
CDR3 DNA: TGTGCCAGCAGTTTATCGGAAGCGGCTGGAAACACCATATATTTT

J gene: TRBJ1-3
D gene: NA
V gene: TRBV7-9
clone size: NA
CDR3 protein: CASRQTVSGNTIYF
CDR3 DNA: TGTGCCAGCAGGCAAACGGTCTCTGGAAACACCATATATTTT

J gene: TRBJ2-5
D gene: NA
V gene: TRBV4-1
clone size: few
CDR3 protein: CASSDRPPAGGGETQYF
CDR3 DNA: TGCGCCAGCAGCGACCGTCCCCCGGCCGGGGGCGGGGAGACCCAGTACTTC

J gene: TRBJ2-7
D gene: NA
V gene: TRBV28
clone size: NA
CDR3 protein: CASSLSQPGYEQYF
CDR3 DNA: TGTGCCAGCAGTTTATCCCAACCGGGCTACGAGCAGTACTTC

J gene: TRBJ2-1
D gene: NA
V gene: TRBV12-3/TRBV12-4
clone size: few
CDR3 protein: CASRRELEQFF
CDR3 DNA: TGTGCCAGCAGACGAGAGTTAGAGCAGTTCTTC

J gene: TRBJ2-5
D gene: TRBD2
V gene: TRBV7-2
clone size: NA
CDR3 protein: CASRLAGSSETQYF
CDR3 DNA: TGTGCCAGCAGACTAGCGGGATCGTCAGAGACCCAGTACTTC

J gene: TRBJ2-2
D gene: NA
V gene: TRBV27
clone size: NA
CDR3 protein: CASSLSYTGELFF
CDR3 DNA: TGTGCCAGCAGCTTAAGTTACACCGGGGAGCTGTTTTTT

J gene: TRBJ1-5
D gene: NA
V gene: TRBV4-1
clone size: few
CDR3 protein: CASSQYPQGSNQPQHF
CDR3 DNA: TGCGCCAGCAGCCAATATCCACAGGGAAGCAATCAGCCCCAGCATTTT

J gene: TRBJ2-3
D gene: NA
V gene: TRBV7-2
clone size: many
CDR3 protein: CASSLDLDTQYF
CDR3 DNA: TGTGCCAGCAGCTTGGACCTAGATACGCAGTATTTT

J gene: TRBJ1-1
D gene: NA
V gene: TRBV6-2/TRBV6-3
clone size: many
CDR3 protein: CASRSDGVNTEAFF
CDR3 DNA: TGTGCCAGCAGATCCGACGGAGTGAACACTGAAGCTTTCTTT

J gene: TRBJ1-2
D gene: NA
V gene: TRBV6-5
clone size: NA
CDR3 protein: CASSPRQNLYYGYTF
CDR3 DNA: TGTGCCAGCAGCCCCCGACAAAATCTTTACTATGGCTACACCTTC

J gene: TRBJ1-3
D gene: NA
V gene: TRBV12-3/TRBV12-4
clone size: NA
CDR3 protein: CASSSISRSGNTIYF
CDR3 DNA: TGTGCCAGCAGCTCTATATCCCGCTCTGGAAACACCATATATTTT

J gene: TRBJ2-7
D gene: NA
V gene: TRBV20-1
clone size: NA
CDR3 protein: CSAIGQSSYEQYF
CDR3 DNA: TGCAGTGCTATAGGACAGTCTTCCTACGAGCAGTACTTC

J gene: TRBJ2-1
D gene: NA
V gene: TRBV11-2
clone size: NA
CDR3 protein: CASSLDLGVSQFF
CDR3 DNA: TGTGCCAGCAGCTTAGATCTAGGGGTTAGCCAGTTCTTC

J gene: TRBJ2-5
D gene: NA
V gene: TRBV29-1
clone size: NA
CDR3 protein: CSVQQTLQETQYF
CDR3 DNA: TGCAGCGTGCAACAAACTTTACAAGAGACCCAGTACTTC

J gene: TRBJ2-6
D gene: TRBD1
V gene: TRBV7-8
clone size: many
CDR3 protein: CASSLPSHHSGTGGISGANVLTF
CDR3 DNA: TGTGCCAGCAGCTTACCAAGCCACCACTCTGGGACAGGGGGTATCTCTGGGGCCAACGTCCTGACTTTC

J gene: TRBJ1-1
D gene: NA
V gene: TRBV4-1
clone size: NA
CDR3 protein: CASSQALPEATSTEAFF
CDR3 DNA: TGCGCCAGCAGCCAAGCTCTACCGGAGGCGACAAGCACTGAAGCTTTCTTT

J gene: TRBJ1-2
D gene: NA
V gene: TRBV7-3
clone size: NA
CDR3 protein: CASSLNEGMNGYTF
CDR3 DNA: TGTGCCAGCAGCTTAAACGAGGGAATGAATGGCTACACCTTC

J gene: TRBJ2-1
D gene: NA
V gene: TRBV5-4
clone size: few
CDR3 protein: CASSLSLANYNEQFF
CDR3 DNA: TGTGCCAGCAGCTTGAGTCTAGCTAACTACAATGAGCAGTTCTTC

J gene: TRBJ2-3
D gene: NA
V gene: TRBV30
clone size: many
CDR3 protein: CAWRDVTQYF
CDR3 DNA: TGTGCCTGGAGGGATGTTACGCAGTATTTT

J gene: TRBJ2-1
D gene: NA
V gene: TRBV7-2
clone size: few
CDR3 protein: CASSLSLRAYNEQFF
CDR3 DNA: TGTGCCAGCAGCTTAAGCCTCCGGGCTTACAATGAGCAGTTCTTC

J gene: TRBJ1-1
D gene: NA
V gene: TRBV7-2
clone size: many
CDR3 protein: CASSRVRTDTEAFF
CDR3 DNA: TGTGCCAGCAGCCGGGTTCGAACGGACACTGAAGCTTTCTTT

J gene: TRBJ2-1
D gene: TRBD2
V gene: TRBV12-5
clone size: NA
CDR3 protein: CASALAGSSSSYNEQFF
CDR3 DNA: TGTGCTAGTGCCCTAGCGGGATCAAGCAGCTCCTACAATGAGCAGTTCTTC

J gene: TRBJ1-2
D gene: TRBD1
V gene: TRBV7-2
clone size: NA
CDR3 protein: CASSITGTDYGYTF
CDR3 DNA: TGTGCCAGCAGCATTACCGGGACAGATTATGGCTACACCTTC

J gene: TRBJ2-5
D gene: NA
V gene: TRBV11-2
clone size: NA
CDR3 protein: CASSFTDTQETQYF
CDR3 DNA: TGTGCCAGCAGCTTCACAGACACCCAAGAGACCCAGTACTTC

J gene: TRBJ2-7
D gene: TRBD2
V gene: TRBV6-6
clone size: few
CDR3 protein: CASSHGRGEQYF
CDR3 DNA: TGTGCCAGCAGTCACGGGAGGGGGGAGCAGTACTTC

J gene: TRBJ2-7
D gene: NA
V gene: TRBV7-9
clone size: NA
CDR3 protein: CASSLAVGHLYEQYF
CDR3 DNA: TGTGCCAGCAGCTTAGCAGTGGGACACCTCTACGAGCAGTACTTC

J gene: TRBJ2-2
D gene: NA
V gene: TRBV19
clone size: NA
CDR3 protein: CASSALNTGELFF
CDR3 DNA: TGTGCCAGTAGTGCATTGAACACCGGGGAGCTGTTTTTT

J gene: TRBJ2-1
D gene: TRBD2
V gene: TRBV7-3
clone size: NA
CDR3 protein: CASSSSGTPYNEQFF
CDR3 DNA: TGTGCCAGCAGCTCCAGCGGGACCCCTTACAATGAGCAGTTCTTC

J gene: TRBJ2-7
D gene: NA
V gene: TRBV19
clone size: few
CDR3 protein: CASTSRLQNYEQYF
CDR3 DNA: TGTGCCAGTACCTCAAGGCTCCAAAACTACGAGCAGTACTTC

J gene: TRBJ2-7
D gene: TRBD1
V gene: TRBV4-1
clone size: NA
CDR3 protein: CASPDRGPTEGYEQYF
CDR3 DNA: TGCGCCAGCCCAGACAGGGGGCCCACCGAAGGCTACGAGCAGTACTTC

J gene: TRBJ1-2
D gene: NA
V gene: TRBV12-3/TRBV12-4
clone size: few
CDR3 protein: CASTRGGFNGYTF
CDR3 DNA: TGTGCCAGCACCCGGGGGGGGTTTAATGGCTACACCTTC

J gene: TRBJ1-4
D gene: NA
V gene: TRBV9
clone size: NA
CDR3 protein: CASSGSGRGREKLFF
CDR3 DNA: TGTGCCAGCAGCGGGTCAGGGCGAGGTCGGGAAAAACTGTTTTTT

J gene: TRBJ1-2
D gene: NA
V gene: TRBV12-3/TRBV12-4
clone size: NA
CDR3 protein: CASSLSGGLGYTF
CDR3 DNA: TGTGCCAGCAGTTTGAGTGGGGGGCTAGGCTACACCTTC